The 4 T cell receptor beta chains below were found in one sample sequenced in a study of cytomegalovirus exposure and HLA in healthy donors. PCR involved 60 Vbeta and 13 Jbeta primers. Profiling relied on immunoSEQ multiplex PCR, and the TCRdb table lists in-frame clones only, not all of them. The sample holds 100,000 or so clones, more than 60% seen once. The material sequenced was PBMCs. The receptors were sampled from a female donor in good health and CMV-seronegative.

This chain uses TRBV18 with TRBJ1-1; D not certain. Deletions cut 6 bases from V and 4 bases from J, with 9 bases between. The CDR3 has 12 amino acids. Germline V CDR1 and CDR2: KGHSH, LQKENI. Written as DNA, the CDR3 is TGTGCCAGCTCCCAGAGGTCCACTGAAGCTTTCTTT. Amino acid sequence: CASSQRSTEAFF.

The rearrangement uses TRBV6-1 and TRBJ1-5; 9 bases agree with TRBD1. The V segment lost 5 bases and the J segment 6 bases; nucleotides outside the gene matches: 8. This CDR3 region has 15 residues. Germline values: CDR1 MNHNS, CDR2 SASEGT. The CDR3 sequence: CASSRTGAIIQPQHF. The CDR3 DNA reads TGTGCCAGCAGTCGGACAGGGGCGATCATTCAGCCCCAGCATTTT.

The rearrangement uses TRBV27 and TRBJ2-3, with 10 bases that match TRBD1. In germline, CDR1 is MNHEY, CDR2 SMNVEV (reference sequence). The CDR3 is made up of 15 amino acids. V was pared by 5 bases and J by 5 bases, with 7 bases of the junction left unmatched. The CDR3 DNA follows: TGTGCCAGCAGTGATGAGGGACAGGGGAGAGATACGCAGTATTTT. Amino acids: CASSDEGQGRDTQYF.

With respect to this clone: Other DNA variants within this sample encode the same CDR3. The chain has TRBV5-1 and TRBJ2-5; 7 nucleotides line up with TRBD2. CDR1 and CDR2 from the germline V gene are SGHRS and YFSETQ. J was trimmed by 5 bases and V by 5 bases; bases with no gene match: 0. The CDR3 runs 11 residues. The CDR3 here is CASSSGETQYF. The CDR3 coding sequence is TGCGCCAGCAGTAGCGGGGAGACCCAGTACTTC.